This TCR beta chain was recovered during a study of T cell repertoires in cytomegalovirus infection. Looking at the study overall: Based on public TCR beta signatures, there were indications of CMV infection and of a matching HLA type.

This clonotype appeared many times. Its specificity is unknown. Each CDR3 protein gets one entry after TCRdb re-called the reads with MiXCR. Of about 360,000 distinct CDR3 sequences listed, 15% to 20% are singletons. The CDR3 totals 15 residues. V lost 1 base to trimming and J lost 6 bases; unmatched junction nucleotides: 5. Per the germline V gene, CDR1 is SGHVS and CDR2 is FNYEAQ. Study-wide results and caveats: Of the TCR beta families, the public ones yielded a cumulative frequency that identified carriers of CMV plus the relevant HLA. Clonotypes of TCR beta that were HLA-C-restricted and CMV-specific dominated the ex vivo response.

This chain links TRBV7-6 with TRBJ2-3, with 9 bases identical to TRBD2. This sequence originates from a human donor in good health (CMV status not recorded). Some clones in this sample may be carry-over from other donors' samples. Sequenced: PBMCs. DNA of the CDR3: TGTGCCAGCAGCTTAGTTAGCGGGGGAAGGGATACGCAGTATTTT. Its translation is CASSLVSGGRDTQYF.